The next 20 T cell receptor beta chains were all read from a single sample in a study of shared clonotypes between healthy human individuals. The method was immunoSEQ multiplex PCR; TCRdb's version includes in-frame clones alone and lacks a portion of them. Among about 670,000 clones listed, less than 80% were seen once. Sequenced input: memory CD4+ T cells sorted from blood. The subset was: CD45RA-negative fraction. These TCRs come from a young woman in good health.

The rearrangement links TRBV18 to TRBJ2-7; maybe TRBD2 (6 bases). The V gene lost 4 bases and the J gene lost 4 bases, with 17 bases spanning the gap. Germline CDR1 is KGHSH and CDR2 is LQKENI. The CDR3 totals 15 residues. CDR3 DNA sequence: TGTGCCAGCTCACTCGCCGGGACTGCCTCGTACGAGCAGTACTTC. Protein sequence: CASSLAGTASYEQYF.

This clone was picked up one time. The V gene is TRBV7-2, the J gene TRBJ2-2; no reliable D call. CDR1 SGHTA and CDR2 FQGNSA come from the germline V gene. V was cut by 1 base and J by 5 bases, with 5 bases left in between. CDR3 size: 13 residues. The CDR3 nucleotides are TGTGCCAGCAGCTTAGGGCAGACCGGGGAGCTGTTTTTT. Amino acid sequence: CASSLGQTGELFF.

The chain has TRBV7-9 and TRBJ2-7; D is uncertain. The CDR3 contains 12 residues. Germline V gene sequence: CDR1 SEHNR, CDR2 FQNEAQ (reference sequence). Deletions cut 3 bases from V and 0 bases from J, with 3 bases between. CDR3 sequence: CASSFHSYEQYF. The CDR3 nucleotides are TGTGCCAGCAGCTTCCACTCCTACGAGCAGTACTTC.

This chain uses TRBV11-2 with TRBJ1-2; D is perhaps TRBD1 (6 bases). This CDR3 has 18 amino acids. V lost 5 bases to trimming and J lost 2 bases, with 24 bases between them. CDR1 SGHAT and CDR2 FQNNGV come from the germline V gene. Here the CDR3 DNA reads TGTGCCAGCAGCAGAGGGGGAGGGCCCTTCTCGGCGAACTATGGCTACACCTTC. The encoded protein is CASSRGGGPFSANYGYTF.

The J gene is TRBJ2-7, the V gene TRBV5-1, with 9 bases fitting TRBD2. J was trimmed by 4 bases and V by 7 bases; bases with no gene match: 9. CDR1 and CDR2 from the germline V gene are SGHRS and YFSETQ. The CDR3 spans 14 residues. CDR3: CASLKGLAIYEQYF. In DNA form, the CDR3 reads TGCGCCAGCCTGAAAGGACTAGCGATATACGAGCAGTACTTC.

This clone was seen only once. This chain uses TRBV29-1 with TRBJ2-5; perhaps TRBD2 as D (5 bases). Germline V CDR1 and CDR2: SQVTM, ANQGSEA. Trimming stripped 6 bases from V and 7 bases from J, with 12 bases between. The CDR3 runs to 11 residues. In nucleotides, the CDR3 is TGCAGCGTCAAGGAGGTTGGGACCCAGTACTTC. This translates into CSVKEVGTQYF.

This clone was observed a few times. The chain is built from TRBV28 and TRBJ1-2; perhaps TRBD1 as D (6 bases). CDR1 is MDHEN, CDR2 SYDVKM, per germline. V was clipped by 4 bases and J by 4 bases, with 16 bases between them. There are 15 residues in the CDR3. The CDR3 nucleotides read TGTGCCAGCAGTTGGGAGCTAAAACAGGGCTATGGCTACACCTTC. It is translated as CASSWELKQGYGYTF.

This clone has only one observation. The V call is TRBV25-1, the J call TRBJ2-3; D remains unclear. Germline CDR1 is MGHDK and CDR2 is SYGVNS. Trimming pared 8 bases from V and 2 bases from J, leaving 14 bases between. CDR3 size: 14 residues. The CDR3 region has the DNA TGTGCCAGCTCTCAGAGAGGTTCCACAGATACGCAGTATTTT. This translates into CASSQRGSTDTQYF.

V gene TRBV19 combines with J gene TRBJ2-3, with 7 bases matching TRBD2. Trimming at V came to 7 bases and at J to 2 bases, leaving 6 bases not matched to a gene. Germline CDR1 and CDR2: LNHDA and SQIVND (reference sequence). The CDR3 has 14 amino acids. CDR3 residues: CASTLAGFTDTQYF. DNA for the CDR3: TGTGCCAGTACGTTAGCGGGTTTCACAGATACGCAGTATTTT.

The chain is built from TRBV2 and TRBJ2-1; D perhaps matches TRBD2 (6 bases). From germline, CDR1 is SNHLY and CDR2 FYNNEI. Trimming removed 3 bases at V and 3 bases at J, with 12 bases between. The CDR3 contains 15 residues. The CDR3 spells CASSDPGSGYNEQFF. The CDR3 DNA sequence: TGTGCCAGCAGTGATCCGGGTAGCGGCTACAATGAGCAGTTCTTC.

The rearrangement uses TRBV4-1 and TRBJ2-2; tentatively, D is TRBD1 (6 bases). The germline V gene has CDR1 MGHRA and CDR2 YSYEKL. The CDR3 extends over 16 amino acids. The germline V and J ends were trimmed by 0 bases and 5 bases, with 13 bases remaining between them. The CDR3 DNA reads TGCGCCAGCAGCCAAGATGGCTTAACAGGGACCGGGGAGCTGTTTTTT. Protein product: CASSQDGLTGTGELFF.

This sequence joins TRBV5-1 and TRBJ1-4, with D possibly being TRBD1 (6 bases). Trimming removed 6 bases at V and 6 bases at J, with 15 bases between. Germline V gene data show CDR1 as SGHRS and CDR2 as YFSETQ. This CDR3 region has 14 residues. This CDR3 reads CASTPGTMDEKLFF. The CDR3 DNA reads TGCGCCAGCACCCCGGGGACAATGGATGAAAAACTGTTTTTT.

The table lists this clone with many counts. Other DNA variants within this sample encode the same CDR3. The chain joins TRBV19 to TRBJ1-1; 10 bases are a match to TRBD1. The CDR3 extends over 14 amino acids. Germline loops: CDR1 LNHDA, CDR2 SQIVND (reference sequence). Trimming took 5 bases from V and 3 from J; bases not matched to a gene: 3. The CDR3 sequence is CASSLDRGHTEAFF. Written as DNA, the CDR3 is TGTGCCAGTAGTCTTGACAGGGGGCACACTGAAGCTTTCTTT. The variable domain in full, completed from reference TRBV19 and TRBJ1-1, reads DGGITQSPKYLFRKEGQNVTLSCEQNLNHDAMYWYRQDPGQGLRLIYYSQIVNDFQKGDIAEGYSVSREKKESFPLTVTSAQKNPTAFYLCASSLDRGHTEAFFGQGTRLTVV.

The V gene is TRBV18, the J gene TRBJ2-1; a weak D match, TRBD2 (6 bases). Trimming pared 2 bases from V and 5 bases from J, leaving 13 bases between. This CDR3 is built from 15 residues. Germline loops: CDR1 KGHSH, CDR2 LQKENI. CDR3 DNA: TGTGCCAGCTCACCAATCTCCCAGCGGGACAATGAGCAGTTCTTC. Protein: CASSPISQRDNEQFF.

The chain employs TRBV14 and TRBJ2-3; D perhaps matches TRBD2 (5 bases). Trimming removed 4 bases from V and 0 bases from J, with 11 bases in between. Looked up from germline, CDR1 is SGHDN and CDR2 is FVKESK. This CDR3 has 15 amino acids. The CDR3 region is CASSLRIASTDTQYF. The CDR3 nucleotides read TGTGCCAGCAGCCTCCGGATAGCGAGCACAGATACGCAGTATTTT.

With respect to this clone: This is likely an artifact of a read error, given a far larger clone one base away. This rearrangement joins TRBV9 to TRBJ1-2; D not resolved. Per the germline V gene, CDR1 is SGDLS and CDR2 is YYNGEE. The CDR3 covers 13 residues. CDR3 coding DNA: TGTGCCAGCAGCGAGGAGAATAACTATGGCTGCACCTTC. This gives the protein CASSEENNYGCTF.

This clone occurred a few times. This chain connects TRBV28 to TRBJ2-3, with 12 bases aligning to TRBD2. CDR3 length: 20 residues. Germline assignment: CDR1 MDHEN and CDR2 SYDVKM. Germline trimming cut 5 bases from V and 1 base from J; bases unmatched to any gene: 16. CDR3 DNA: TGTGCCAGCAGTCTAACCGGTAGACTAGCGGGAGAGCGAGGCACAGATACGCAGTATTTT. It yields the protein CASSLTGRLAGERGTDTQYF.

This clone was found a few times. The chain employs TRBV18 and TRBJ1-1, with D hard to call. V dropped 3 bases and J dropped 1 base, with 6 bases sitting between them. The germline gives CDR1 KGHSH, CDR2 LQKENI. The CDR3 consists of 13 residues. The CDR3 coding sequence is TGTGCCAGCTCACCGGGAACGAACACTGAAGCTTTCTTT. It translates to CASSPGTNTEAFF.

The chain links TRBV11-2 to TRBJ2-7, with D unclear. Germline-derived CDR1 and CDR2 are SGHAT and FQNNGV. CDR3 length equals 12 residues. V was trimmed by 2 bases and J by 3 bases, leaving 5 bases between them. CDR3 sequence reads: CASSLPSYEQYF. The CDR3 coding sequence is TGTGCCAGCAGCTTACCTAGCTACGAGCAGTACTTC.

This chain joins TRBV28 and TRBJ2-1; 7 nucleotides agree with TRBD2. CDR1 and CDR2 from the germline V gene are MDHEN and SYDVKM. Germline trimming cut 3 bases from V and 9 bases from J; bases unmatched to any gene: 8. The CDR3 has 14 amino acids. The CDR3 nucleotides read TGTGCCAGCAGTTTGACTAGCCTGGTATCTGAGCAGTTCTTC. It encodes CASSLTSLVSEQFF.